The 22 T cell receptor beta chains presented below share a single source sample, sequenced in a study of PD-1 blockade in classical Hodgkin lymphoma. Sequenced by immunoSEQ multiplex PCR; TCRdb stores in-frame clones only, minus some. The table records tens of thousands of clones, over 70% of them present only once. Time point defined: cycle 4 day 1 (C4D1), after 5 to 7 weeks of nivolumab. Brentuximab vedotin exposure varied, and every patient relapsed after autologous stem cell transplantation. The sequences come from peripheral blood mononuclear cells (PBMCs), collected before the fourth cycle of nivolumab. These receptors all stem from a human donor with classical Hodgkin lymphoma.

The V call is TRBV19, the J call TRBJ2-3, with TRBD2 identical over 14 bases. The junction had 8 bases not matched to a gene; V was cut back by 7 bases and J by 2 bases. The CDR3 runs to 17 residues. Per germline, CDR1 LNHDA and CDR2 SQIVND (reference sequence). CDR3 coding DNA: TGTGCCAGTACCCTCCCGACTAGCGGGGGGGTCACAGATACGCAGTATTTT. Its translation: CASTLPTSGGVTDTQYF.

This sequence joins TRBV29-1 and TRBJ2-1, with 13 bases fitting TRBD2. Germline-derived CDR1 and CDR2 are SQVTM and ANQGSEA. J lost 7 bases, V lost 6 bases, and 6 bases had no gene match. The CDR3 spans 14 residues. The CDR3 reads CSVATSGGTNEQFF. Written as DNA, the CDR3 is TGCAGCGTCGCGACTAGCGGGGGGACTAATGAGCAGTTCTTC.

This clone showed up just a few times. The genes are TRBV15 and TRBJ2-5, with TRBD1 as a possible D gene (6 bases). The CDR3 is 16 residues long. In germline, CDR1 is LNHNV, CDR2 YYDKDF (reference sequence). V lost 1 base and J lost 5, with 17 bases in between. The CDR3 is CATSRGGQGTRETQYF. CDR3 nucleotide sequence: TGTGCCACCAGCAGAGGAGGCCAGGGGACCAGGGAGACCCAGTACTTC.

The sample holds one count of this clone. J is TRBJ2-5 and V is TRBV6-6, with no clear D. Germline values: CDR1 MNHNY, CDR2 SVGAGI (reference sequence). Between the trimmed V and J ends, which lost 6 bases and 9 bases, there was a span of 14 bases. The CDR3 has 12 residues. CDR3 DNA sequence: TGTGCCAGCAGCTATACTCAAGGCCCCCAGTACTTC. Amino acids: CASSYTQGPQYF.

The chain carries TRBV5-1 and TRBJ2-3; D possibly corresponds to TRBD1 (5 bases). The V end was cut by 0 bases, the J end by 0 bases, with 11 bases between. Per germline, CDR1 SGHRS and CDR2 YFSETQ. The CDR3 runs to 16 residues. The chain's CDR3 is CASSLGAGRSTDTQYF. CDR3 DNA sequence: TGCGCCAGCAGCTTGGGTGCAGGGCGAAGCACAGATACGCAGTATTTT.

This chain joins TRBV19 and TRBJ1-3; possible D gene TRBD1, 5 bases. The length of the CDR3 is 13 residues. Germline V gene lookup returns CDR1 LNHDA and CDR2 SQIVND (reference sequence). Deletions cut 9 bases from V and 4 bases from J, with 13 bases between. In nucleotides, the CDR3 is TGTGCCAGCGGGACCGTGGGGGGAAACACCATATATTTT. It specifies CASGTVGGNTIYF.

The chain recombines TRBV5-4 with TRBJ2-3; 10 bases are shared with TRBD2. CDR3 size: 16 residues. Trimming removed 4 bases from V and 5 bases from J; junction bases left unmatched: 10. From germline, CDR1 is SGHNT and CDR2 YYREEE (reference sequence). The CDR3 sequence: CASSPWLAGVVDTQYF. The CDR3 DNA reads TGTGCCAGCAGCCCGTGGCTAGCGGGAGTTGTAGATACGCAGTATTTT.

V gene TRBV27 combines with J gene TRBJ2-1; possibly TRBD2 for D (5 bases). The V and J ends lost 0 bases and 7 bases respectively, with 7 bases between them. The CDR3 totals 13 residues. Germline V gene lookup returns CDR1 MNHEY and CDR2 SMNVEV (reference sequence). For the CDR3, the DNA is TGTGCCAGCAGTTTATCGCCGGGGAATGAGCAGTTCTTC. The encoded protein is CASSLSPGNEQFF.

The gene calls are TRBV13 and TRBJ2-5, with D possibly TRBD2 on 6 matching bases. CDR1 PRHDT and CDR2 FYEKMQ come from the germline V gene (reference sequence). V was clipped by 1 base and J by 1 base, with 19 bases between them. CDR3 length: 18 amino acids. In DNA, the CDR3 is TGTGCCAGCAGCTTAGATAGATGGGCGGAGGGCACCCAAGAGACCCAGTACTTC. It codes for CASSLDRWAEGTQETQYF.

V is TRBV7-9 and J is TRBJ1-1, with D maybe TRBD1 (5 bases). Between the trimmed V and J ends, which lost 4 bases and 6 bases, there was a span of 18 bases. The CDR3 length is 15 residues. In germline, CDR1 is SEHNR, CDR2 FQNEAQ (reference sequence). The CDR3 coding sequence is TGTGCCAGCAGCTCGAGAGGACATTCTGGCCCTGAAGCTTTCTTT. This encodes CASSSRGHSGPEAFF.

The chain has TRBV7-8 and TRBJ2-4; TRBD2 matches 8 bases. The ends lost 2 bases at V and 2 bases at J; junction bases unmatched: 14. This CDR3 has 19 amino acids. The germline V gene has CDR1 SGHVS and CDR2 FQNEAQ. The CDR3 nucleotides read TGTGCCAGCAGCTTAATCGCCAGCGGGAGAAACTTCCCCAAAAACATTCAGTACTTC. It encodes CASSLIASGRNFPKNIQYF. Complete variable domain (other parts from reference TRBV7-8 and TRBJ2-4): GAGVSQSPRYKVAKRGQDVALRCDPISGHVSLFWYQQALGQGPEFLTYFQNEAQLDKSGLPSDRFFAERPEGSVSTLKIQRTQQEDSAVYLCASSLIASGRNFPKNIQYFGAGTRLSVL.

V and J are TRBV28 and TRBJ1-2; tentative D call: TRBD1 (5 bases). The V end lost 8 bases, the J end lost 2 bases, and 15 bases lay between the germline ends. CDR1 and CDR2 from the germline V gene are MDHEN and SYDVKM. The CDR3 extends over 14 amino acids. CDR3: CASFVRTGNYGYTF. The CDR3 bases are TGTGCCAGCTTCGTGCGTACAGGAAACTATGGCTACACCTTC.

This clone was counted between two and nine times. V gene TRBV21-1 combines with J gene TRBJ2-1; the table assigns TRBD2, which was not confirmed against the DNA. TRBV21-1 is designated a pseudogene. This CDR3 contains 15 residues. CDR3 loop: CASSKASGRAKEQFF. The CDR3 DNA is TGTGCCAGCAGCAAAGCTAGCGGGAGGGCCAAGGAGCAGTTCTTC.

This clone is large (0.1 to 1%) by share. The junction and the germline gene differ at one end; a read error may be behind it. This chain connects TRBV7-9 to TRBJ2-3; 16 bases fit TRBD2. The germline V gene encodes CDR1 SEHNR and CDR2 FQNEAQ (reference sequence). There are 18 residues in the CDR3. The chain's CDR3 is CASNPLGVVGTSGGASDF. The CDR3 nucleotides are TGTGCCAGCAACCCCCTCGGGGTTGTCGGGACTAGCGGGGGGGCCTCAGATTTT. The full variable domain, with the rest looked up from reference TRBV7-9 and TRBJ2-3, is DTGVSQNPRHKITKRGQNVTFRCDPISEHNRLYWYRQTLGQGPEFLTYFQNEAQLEKSRLLSDRFSAERPKGSFSTLEIQRTEQGDSAMYLCASNPLGVVGTSGGASDFGPGTRLTVL.

The chain combines TRBV6-6 with TRBJ1-3, with D tentatively TRBD1 (5 bases). Germline assignment: CDR1 MNHNY and CDR2 SVGAGI (reference sequence). This CDR3 region has 15 residues. Trimming took off 0 bases at V and 9 bases at J, with 15 bases between the two ends. The CDR3 sequence: CASSYSGEHGVTIYF. Here the CDR3 DNA reads TGTGCCAGCAGTTACTCGGGGGAGCACGGGGTCACCATATATTTT.

In nucleotides, the CDR3 is TGTGCCAGCAGCTTAGTGGTCAGTGAAGCTTTCTTT. This encodes CASSLVVSEAFF. The rearrangement links TRBV7-9 to TRBJ1-1; D is uncertain. The CDR3 consists of 12 residues. V was clipped by 1 base and J by 7 bases, with 7 bases between them. Germline CDR1 SEHNR, CDR2 FQNEAQ (reference sequence). The full variable domain, its missing parts supplied by reference TRBV7-9 and TRBJ1-1, is DTGVSQNPRHKITKRGQNVTFRCDPISEHNRLYWYRQTLGQGPEFLTYFQNEAQLEKSRLLSDRFSAERPKGSFSTLEIQRTEQGDSAMYLCASSLVVSEAFFGQGTRLTVV.

Written as DNA, the CDR3 is TGTGCCAGCAGTTCAAAGATTCCCGGGACTACAAATTCACCCCTCCACTTT. This sequence encodes CASSSKIPGTTNSPLHF. This chain links TRBV13 with TRBJ1-6, with a possible D match to TRBD1 (5 bases). Germline V lookup: CDR1 PRHDT, CDR2 FYEKMQ (reference sequence). The length of the CDR3 is 17 residues. Trimming removed 6 bases at V and 7 bases at J, with 22 bases between.

The chain employs TRBV6-6 and TRBJ1-6; 8 nucleotides match TRBD1. Trimming removed 7 bases from V and 8 bases from J; junction bases left unmatched: 7. Germline CDR1 reads MNHNY; CDR2 reads SVGAGI (reference sequence). The CDR3 covers 14 residues. The CDR3, as DNA: TGTGCCAGCATCCGGACAGGGCTTGATTCACCCCTCCACTTT. As protein: CASIRTGLDSPLHF.

The sample holds a few counts of this clone. This chain joins TRBV18 and TRBJ1-1; 7 bases align to TRBD1. Trimming at V came to 4 bases and at J to 0 bases, leaving 8 bases not matched to a gene. The CDR3 extends over 16 amino acids. Germline V lookup: CDR1 KGHSH, CDR2 LQKENI. The CDR3 coding sequence is TGTGCCAGCTCACGCCGGGGACAGACCTTGAACACTGAAGCTTTCTTT. It encodes CASSRRGQTLNTEAFF.

The chain employs TRBV19 and TRBJ1-4; perhaps TRBD1 as D (6 bases). V was cut by 9 bases and J by 8 bases, with 19 bases left in between. Germline CDR1 LNHDA, CDR2 SQIVND (reference sequence). This CDR3 comprises 14 residues. The chain's CDR3 is CASLPRDTHEKLFF. The CDR3 DNA sequence: TGTGCCAGCCTACCCCGGGACACACACGAAAAACTGTTTTTT.

The chain combines TRBV28 with TRBJ1-2; the D is unclear. Trimming cost V 6 bases and J 0 bases, with 11 bases left between them. Germline V gene data show CDR1 as MDHEN and CDR2 as SYDVKM. The CDR3 extends over 14 amino acids. CDR3 loop: CASRYPAANYGYTF. In nucleotides, the CDR3 is TGTGCCAGCAGATACCCGGCCGCTAACTATGGCTACACCTTC.

By its share, this clone is medium-sized. The CDR3 sequence: CASSAQGAKEKLFF. The CDR3 coding sequence is TGTGCCAGCAGCGCCCAGGGGGCAAAAGAAAAACTGTTTTTT. V usage is TRBV5-4 and J usage is TRBJ1-4, with 8 bases matching TRBD1. Germline CDR1 reads SGHNT; CDR2 reads YYREEE (reference sequence). V shed 4 bases and J 8 bases; nucleotides not matched to a gene: 7. The CDR3 extends over 14 amino acids.